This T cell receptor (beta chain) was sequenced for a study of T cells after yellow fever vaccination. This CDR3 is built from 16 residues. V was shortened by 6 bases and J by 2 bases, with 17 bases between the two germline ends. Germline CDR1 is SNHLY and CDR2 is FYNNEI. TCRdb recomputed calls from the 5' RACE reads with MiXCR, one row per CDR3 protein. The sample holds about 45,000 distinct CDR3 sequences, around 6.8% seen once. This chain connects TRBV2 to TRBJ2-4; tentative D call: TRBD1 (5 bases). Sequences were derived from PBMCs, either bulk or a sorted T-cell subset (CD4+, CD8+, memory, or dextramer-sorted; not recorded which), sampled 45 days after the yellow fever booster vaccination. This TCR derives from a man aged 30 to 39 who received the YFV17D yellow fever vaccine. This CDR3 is CASRQWGVSPKNIQYF. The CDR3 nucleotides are TGTGCCAGCAGACAATGGGGCGTATCCCCCAAAAACATTCAGTACTTC.